The next 28 T cell receptor beta chains were all read from a single sample in a study of blood T cell repertoires in COVID-19. Only in-frame clones appear in the TCRdb table, and some are missing; sequencing was by immunoSEQ multiplex PCR. This table holds approximately 70,000 clones, around 74% found once. Sequenced material: peripheral blood. The receptors stem from an elderly woman with active or convalescent COVID-19.

The rearrangement joins TRBV7-2 to TRBJ1-6; 7 bases match TRBD1. Germline assignment: CDR1 SGHTA and CDR2 FQGNSA. V lost 1 base and J lost 7; bases outside the gene matches: 7. This CDR3 comprises 16 residues. The CDR3 nucleotides read TGTGCCAGCAGCTTAGAGGGGGCTCATCGAAATTCACCCCTCCACTTT. Amino acids: CASSLEGAHRNSPLHF.

The genes are TRBV4-1 and TRBJ1-6; D is unresolved. CDR1 and CDR2 from the germline V gene are MGHRA and YSYEKL. V lost 0 bases, J lost 9 bases, and 24 bases lay in between. The CDR3 totals 19 residues. The CDR3 coding sequence is TGCGCCAGCAGCCAAGAAGGCTTGGGAGCAAAAATGAGGAGTTCACCCCTCCACTTT. It specifies CASSQEGLGAKMRSSPLHF.

This clone turned up a few times. The chain employs TRBV20-1 and TRBJ1-1, with TRBD1 matching 7 bases. V lost 3 bases and J lost 1; bases outside the gene matches: 5. Per the germline V gene, CDR1 is DFQATT and CDR2 is SNEGSKA (reference sequence). The CDR3 is made up of 14 amino acids. This CDR3 is CSASRDRANTEAFF. The CDR3 DNA reads TGCAGTGCTAGTAGGGACAGAGCGAACACTGAAGCTTTCTTT.

This clone has a handful of counts. The chain uses TRBV29-1 and TRBJ1-1, with D possibly TRBD1 on 5 matching bases. Trimming left V 6 bases short and J 0 bases short, with 8 bases between. The CDR3 contains 12 residues. Germline-derived CDR1 and CDR2 are SQVTM and ANQGSEA. CDR3 loop: CSVKGMNTEAFF. CDR3 sequence (DNA): TGCAGCGTAAAGGGGATGAACACTGAAGCTTTCTTT.

V is TRBV20-1 and J is TRBJ2-3, with TRBD1 matching over 11 bases. J lost 3 bases, V lost 3 bases, and 11 bases had no gene match. Looked up from germline, CDR1 is DFQATT and CDR2 is SNEGSKA (reference sequence). The CDR3 runs to 17 residues. Here the CDR3 reads CSASHPPGQGVTDTQYF. The CDR3 DNA reads as TGCAGTGCTAGTCACCCACCGGGACAGGGGGTGACAGATACGCAGTATTTT.

This chain links TRBV14 with TRBJ1-2; maybe TRBD1 (5 bases). CDR3 length: 18 amino acids. CDR1 is SGHDN, CDR2 FVKESK, per germline. Trimming took off 4 bases at V and 0 bases at J, with 21 bases between the two ends. CDR3 region: CASSPTRGVKLANYGYTF. The CDR3 DNA is TGTGCCAGCAGCCCCACAAGGGGCGTGAAGCTAGCTAACTATGGCTACACCTTC.

The chain employs TRBV5-6 and TRBJ2-7; the D gene is possibly TRBD2 (5 bases). CDR1 is SGHDT, CDR2 YYEEEE, per germline. CDR3 size: 11 residues. Trimming took off 0 bases at V and 12 bases at J, with 10 bases between the two ends. The CDR3 DNA sequence: TGTGCCAGCAGCTTGGGGCGGGTGGGGTACTTC. Amino acid sequence: CASSLGRVGYF. Full variable domain (missing parts from reference TRBV5-6 and TRBJ2-7): DAGVTQSPTHLIKTRGQQVTLRCSPKSGHDTVSWYQQALGQGPQFIFQYYEEEERQRGNFPDRFSGHQFPNYSSELNVNALLLGDSALYLCASSLGRVGYFGPGTRLTVT.

This chain joins TRBV20-1 and TRBJ1-2, with D possibly being TRBD1 (5 bases). CDR3 length: 11 amino acids. Germline assignment: CDR1 DFQATT and CDR2 SNEGSKA (reference sequence). Trimming removed 3 bases at V and 4 bases at J, with 6 bases between. CDR3 sequence reads: CSARTVYGYTF. CDR3 DNA: TGCAGTGCTAGGACAGTCTATGGCTACACCTTC.

J is TRBJ1-2 and V is TRBV28; 11 positions agree with TRBD1. This CDR3 has 11 amino acids. Unmatched junction bases numbered 3, after V lost 11 bases and J lost 7 bases. CDR1 and CDR2 from the germline V gene are MDHEN and SYDVKM. Written as DNA, the CDR3 is TGTGCCGGACAGGGGGCGCGTGGCTACACCTTC. Encoded protein: CAGQGARGYTF.

The J gene is TRBJ1-6, the V gene TRBV27; D uncertain. The V and J ends lost 6 bases and 0 bases respectively, with 15 bases between them. The CDR3 runs to 17 residues. Germline V CDR1 and CDR2: MNHEY, SMNVEV (reference sequence). The CDR3 DNA reads as TGTGCCAGCAGAAGTTTCCCCCATAGCTCCTATAATTCACCCCTCCACTTT. This sequence encodes CASRSFPHSSYNSPLHF.

V usage is TRBV27 and J usage is TRBJ1-4; unclear D gene. CDR3 length: 15 residues. Trimming cost V 5 bases and J 0 bases, with 10 bases left between them. Germline lookup yields CDR1 MNHEY and CDR2 SMNVEV (reference sequence). The CDR3 DNA reads as TGTGCCAGCAGTCCCCGAGGCGCAACTAATGAAAAACTGTTTTTT. Translating gives CASSPRGATNEKLFF.

The genes are TRBV11-2 and TRBJ2-1, with TRBD2 matching over 7 bases. This CDR3 is 15 amino acids long. V dropped 3 bases and J dropped 3; count of bases not matched to a gene: 5. The V gene's germline CDR1 is SGHAT and CDR2 FQNNGV. CDR3 sequence reads: CASSLAAGDYNEQFF. DNA for the CDR3: TGTGCCAGCAGCTTGGCGGCGGGGGACTACAATGAGCAGTTCTTC.

The genes are TRBV5-8 and TRBJ1-4; weak D call: TRBD1 (5 bases). This CDR3 has 16 residues. V lost 5 bases and J lost 5, with 19 bases in between. Per germline, CDR1 SGHTS and CDR2 YDEGEE. The CDR3 is CASSRGEGLKNEKLFF. Written as DNA, the CDR3 is TGTGCCAGCAGTCGTGGGGAGGGACTGAAAAATGAAAAACTGTTTTTT. Drawing the rest from reference TRBV5-8 and TRBJ1-4, the complete variable domain is EAGVTQSPTHLIKTRGQQATLRCSPISGHTSVYWYQQALGLGLQFLLWYDEGEERNRGNFPPRFSGRQFPNYSSELNVNALELEDSALYLCASSRGEGLKNEKLFFGSGTQLSVL.

The chain uses TRBV5-1 and TRBJ2-7; perhaps TRBD1 as D (5 bases). This CDR3 has 12 residues. Germline CDR1 SGHRS, CDR2 YFSETQ. The V end was cut by 0 bases, the J end by 6 bases, with 7 bases between. CDR3 sequence reads: CASSLAGLEQYF. CDR3 DNA: TGCGCCAGCAGCTTGGCAGGGCTCGAGCAGTACTTC.

V is TRBV4-3 and J is TRBJ2-2; TRBD2 agrees at 9 bases. J gave up 7 bases and V 0 bases, and 12 bases lay outside the gene matches. CDR3 length equals 18 residues. CDR1 and CDR2 (germline): LGHNA, YSLEER. The CDR3 DNA sequence: TGCGCCAGCAGCCAAGAAGTAGGTGGTAGCGGGAGTGTCGGGGAGCTGTTTTTT. It yields the protein CASSQEVGGSGSVGELFF.

The chain has TRBV7-9 and TRBJ2-1; D unclear. In germline, CDR1 is SEHNR, CDR2 FQNEAQ (reference sequence). The CDR3 runs to 12 residues. Trimming took 7 bases from V and 7 from J, leaving 11 bases between them. The CDR3 DNA follows: TGTGCCAGCACCCCCGCCGGGAATGAGCAGTTCTTC. Translation gives CASTPAGNEQFF.

The CDR3 loop is CASKLGGLSSYEQYF. The CDR3 bases are TGTGCCAGCAAACTTGGGGGACTGAGCTCCTACGAGCAGTACTTC. V gene TRBV28 combines with J gene TRBJ2-7; TRBD2 might be the D (6 bases). V lost 7 bases and J 0 bases, leaving 16 bases between the germline ends. This CDR3 spans 15 amino acids. CDR1 is MDHEN, CDR2 SYDVKM, per germline.

The chain joins TRBV28 to TRBJ2-5, with 11 bases matching TRBD2. Germline assignment: CDR1 MDHEN and CDR2 SYDVKM. The V segment lost 6 bases and the J segment 5 bases; nucleotides outside the gene matches: 8. The length of the CDR3 is 15 residues. This CDR3 is CASRGSGRELETQYF. The CDR3 DNA reads TGTGCCAGCAGAGGTAGCGGGAGGGAGTTGGAGACCCAGTACTTC.

This chain uses TRBV6-1 with TRBJ2-7; 7 bases map to TRBD2. The germline CDR1 and CDR2 sequences are MNHNS and SASEGT. The ends lost 1 base at V and 4 bases at J; junction bases unmatched: 4. The CDR3 has 14 amino acids. CDR3 protein: CASSEDGGWYEQYF. The CDR3 nucleotides read TGTGCCAGCAGTGAAGACGGGGGGTGGTACGAGCAGTACTTC.

In nucleotides, the CDR3 is TGTGCCAGCCGGGGGGATTATCAGCCCCAGCATTTT. Protein sequence: CASRGDYQPQHF. V and J are TRBV12-3 or TRBV12-4 and TRBJ1-5; D perhaps matches TRBD1 (5 bases). V was shortened by 8 bases and J by 5 bases, with 10 bases between the two germline ends. This CDR3 is 12 amino acids long.

The J gene is TRBJ1-5, the V gene TRBV13, with a possible D match to TRBD1 (5 bases). The CDR3 extends over 16 amino acids. Germline V gene lookup returns CDR1 PRHDT and CDR2 FYEKMQ (reference sequence). With 0 bases removed from V and 6 bases from J, the gap between germline ends came to 15 bases. The CDR3 coding sequence is TGTGCCAGCAGCTTAGGCCGGGGGAGGGGACGTCAGCCCCAGCATTTT. The encoded protein is CASSLGRGRGRQPQHF. Full variable domain (missing parts from reference TRBV13 and TRBJ1-5): AAGVIQSPRHLIKEKRETATLKCYPIPRHDTVYWYQQGPGQDPQFLISFYEKMQSDKGSIPDRFSAQQFSDYHSELNMSSLELGDSALYFCASSLGRGRGRQPQHFGDGTRLSIL.

This chain links TRBV12-3 or TRBV12-4 with TRBJ2-5; D remains ambiguous. This CDR3 is 12 amino acids long. V shed 6 bases and J shed 5 bases, with 10 bases lying between them. The CDR3 loop is CASRKSTETQYF. In DNA, the CDR3 is TGTGCCAGCAGAAAGAGTACCGAGACCCAGTACTTC.

The chain combines TRBV7-9 with TRBJ2-7; 7 nucleotides align to TRBD2. Per the germline V gene, CDR1 is SEHNR and CDR2 is FQNEAQ (reference sequence). V gave up 5 bases and J gave up 2 bases; unmatched junction bases: 9. CDR3 length equals 15 residues. The CDR3 DNA is TGTGCCAGCAGCCGACCGGGACTAACGCCCTACGAGCAGTACTTC. This gives the protein CASSRPGLTPYEQYF.

The chain joins TRBV10-2 to TRBJ2-1; weak D call: TRBD1 (5 bases). Per the germline V gene, CDR1 is WSHSY and CDR2 is SAAADI. The CDR3 extends over 19 amino acids. V was cut by 3 bases and J by 0 bases, with 21 bases left in between. The CDR3 region is CASSDSVLGQNSSYNEQFF. The CDR3 DNA sequence: TGCGCCAGCAGTGACTCAGTCCTGGGGCAGAATAGCTCCTACAATGAGCAGTTCTTC.

The chain recombines TRBV7-5 with TRBJ2-1; the table's D call TRBD2 went unverified against the DNA. TRBV7-5 is designated a pseudogene. The CDR3 spans 20 residues. The CDR3 DNA reads as TGTGCCAGAAGCTACCCATCTACGAAAAGCGGGAGGCACTACTACAATGAGCAGTTCTTC. It is translated as CARSYPSTKSGRHYYNEQFF.

V usage is TRBV6-5 and J usage is TRBJ2-7, with 8 bases matching TRBD1. The CDR3 sequence is 14 residues long. J was trimmed by 4 bases and V by 6 bases; bases with no gene match: 8. Looked up from germline, CDR1 is MNHEY and CDR2 is SVGAGI. CDR3 loop: CASSRPGQDYEQYF. The CDR3 DNA sequence: TGTGCCAGCAGCCGTCCGGGACAGGATTACGAGCAGTACTTC.

V is TRBV5-1 and J is TRBJ1-5; 9 positions agree with TRBD1. Trimming cost V 0 bases and J 7 bases; bases outside gene matches: 8. Germline-derived CDR1 and CDR2 are SGHRS and YFSETQ. CDR3 size: 16 residues. The CDR3 DNA reads as TGCGCCAGCAGCTTGGCGGGACAGGGATCGAGGCAGCCCCAGCATTTT. It codes for CASSLAGQGSRQPQHF.

The chain employs TRBV3-1 (or the pseudogene TRBV3-2) and TRBJ1-6; D ambiguous. V lost 4 bases and J lost 4, with 23 bases in between. CDR1 and CDR2 from the germline V gene are LGHDT and YNNKEL (reference sequence). This CDR3 comprises 19 residues. The CDR3 sequence: CASSPDYPRRTSYNSPLHF. As DNA, the CDR3 is TGTGCCAGCAGCCCCGACTACCCGAGACGGACCAGTTATAATTCACCCCTCCACTTT.